This is a list of T cell receptor beta chains from one sample in a study of blood T cell repertoires in COVID-19. Here immunoSEQ multiplex PCR was the method, and the copy in TCRdb shows in-frame clones only, minus some. Here the sample spans tens of thousands of clones, around 83% being singletons. The source material was peripheral blood. These receptors were taken from a man between 25 and 39 years old with COVID-19, enrolled during active disease. Each CDR3 is given with its conserved first and last residue. The D gene is left open where the match is weak. Size is omitted from some rows. Given values are once, few, many or a class for expanded clones.

TRBV6-6	TRBJ1-3	.	TRBD1	CATLTGDVRNTIYF
TRBV11-2	TRBJ2-1	.	TRBD2	CASSLAPSGQYNEQFF
TRBV3-1/TRBV3-2	TRBJ1-2	.	.	CASSQERAANYGYTF
TRBV24-1	TRBJ2-3	.	TRBD1	CATSDFQGADTQYF
TRBV9	TRBJ2-3	.	.	CASSVGRGQGTDTQYF
TRBV29-1	TRBJ2-5	.	TRBD2	CSVAGLQETQYF
TRBV18	TRBJ1-2	.	TRBD1	CASSPRQGLDYGYTF
TRBV24-1	TRBJ2-3	.	.	CATSVGLRGGLSLADTQYF
TRBV5-8	TRBJ1-5	.	.	CASSLLGRSGNQPQHF
TRBV29-1	TRBJ1-4	.	TRBD1	CSVEVLGTANEKLFF
TRBV19	TRBJ2-7	few	.	CASSIGAGPLEQYF
TRBV19	TRBJ2-6	.	.	CASSIGGSGANVLTF
TRBV9	TRBJ1-3	.	.	CASSPQGQSGNTIYF
TRBV6-2/TRBV6-3	TRBJ1-5	once	TRBD1	CASSYEGQGLQPQHF
TRBV5-8	TRBJ2-1	.	.	CASREGRGVNEQFF
TRBV19	TRBJ2-1	.	TRBD1	CATGQGGVHEQFF
TRBV11-2	TRBJ2-7	.	TRBD1	CASSSGGWYEQYF
TRBV9	TRBJ1-6	.	.	CASSVYGSPLHF
TRBV10-1	TRBJ2-5	.	TRBD2	CASSRTSGETQYF
TRBV4-3	TRBJ2-7	.	TRBD2	CASSQGRPLSGTTTYEQYF
TRBV30	TRBJ1-2	.	.	CAWSIGGTSYGYTF
TRBV30	TRBJ1-6	.	.	CAWSVPNPWGGNIGSPLHF
TRBV6-4	TRBJ2-7	.	.	CARPRKEQYF
TRBV4-1	TRBJ2-2	.	.	CASSLFPSAGELFF
TRBV4-2	TRBJ1-6	.	.	CASSQGSMSSYNSPLHF
TRBV19	TRBJ1-5	once	.	CASSSQGRNQPQHF
TRBV7-9	TRBJ1-4	.	.	CASSLGVSMGEEKLFF
TRBV7-9	TRBJ1-1	.	TRBD1	CASSRTGGAFF
TRBV10-2	TRBJ1-5	few	.	CASRMGRDQPQHF
TRBV28	TRBJ2-5	.	TRBD1	CASSPRGLETQYF
TRBV2	TRBJ1-6	.	.	CASSPGQHNNSPLHF
TRBV4-2	TRBJ2-1	.	.	CASSQAAGSNEQFF
TRBV20-1	TRBJ2-3	.	.	CSARDPRAYF
TRBV2	TRBJ2-5	once	.	CASSELGLGLMTTQYF
TRBV6-5	TRBJ2-1	once	.	CASALYNEQFF
TRBV7-2	TRBJ2-5	.	TRBD2	CASRGGGGPRETQYF
TRBV7-2	TRBJ1-5	.	.	CASSYYRDSNQPQHF
TRBV28	TRBJ1-2	.	TRBD1	CASGQALYGYTF
TRBV6-5	TRBJ1-4	.	TRBD1	CASSLDRASNEKLFF
TRBV23-1	TRBJ1-5	.	.	CASSPNRGAGKQPQHF
TRBV7-7	TRBJ2-5	.	TRBD2	CASSLGLAGSETQYF
TRBV27	TRBJ2-2	.	.	CASSLTRLLDNTGELFF
TRBV28	TRBJ1-2	.	.	CASIKPRTESGYGYTF
TRBV7-2	TRBJ1-1	.	.	CASSLGGPSTEAFF
TRBV6-2/TRBV6-3	TRBJ2-1	.	TRBD2	CASRPWTSGDNEQFF
TRBV6-4	TRBJ2-1	.	TRBD2	CASSPSGAGDEQFF
TRBV2	TRBJ2-1	.	.	CASSDNKFF
TRBV5-4	TRBJ2-7	.	.	CASSLRGSGNEQYF
TRBV28	TRBJ1-5	.	TRBD1	CASSDRQGGQPQHF
TRBV15	TRBJ1-2	.	.	CATSRDYGGRYGYTF
TRBV9	TRBJ2-1	.	.	CASSAGRTEQFF